Below are 28 T cell receptor beta chains sequenced from a single sample in a study of blood T cell repertoires in COVID-19. Clones were read by immunoSEQ multiplex PCR, and TCRdb kept only the in-frame ones, dropping some. The profile covers about 140,000 clones, with approximately 89% appearing a single time and about 10% taken by the ten largest. The sample was peripheral blood. Every receptor here comes from a man aged 60 to 69 with active or convalescent COVID-19.

This chain connects TRBV11-2 to TRBJ2-1, with 10 bases that match TRBD2. The J segment lost 4 bases and the V segment lost 8 bases, leaving 5 bases of the junction unmatched. Per the germline V gene, CDR1 is SGHAT and CDR2 is FQNNGV. The CDR3 has 14 residues. The CDR3 nucleotides are TGTGCCAGCCGCGGGACTAGCGTATACAATGAGCAGTTCTTC. This sequence encodes CASRGTSVYNEQFF. Filled out from reference TRBV11-2 and TRBJ2-1, the complete variable domain reads EAGVAQSPRYKIIEKRQSVAFWCNPISGHATLYWYQQILGQGPKLLIQFQNNGVVDDSQLPKDRFSAERLKGVDSTLKIQPAKLEDSAVYLCASRGTSVYNEQFFGPGTRLTVL.

The chain couples TRBV12-3 or TRBV12-4 to TRBJ1-4, with TRBD1 as a possible D gene (5 bases). This CDR3 spans 13 amino acids. Trimming removed 4 bases at V and 5 bases at J, with 8 bases between. CDR3 region: CASSYRRNEKLFF. The DNA of the CDR3 is TGTGCCAGCAGTTACAGGAGAAATGAAAAACTGTTTTTT.

The chain couples TRBV6-5 to TRBJ2-7; TRBD1 agrees at 7 bases. Germline assignment: CDR1 MNHEY and CDR2 SVGAGI. The CDR3 is 12 residues long. The V gene end was trimmed by 6 bases and the J gene end by 6 bases; junction bases not matched to a gene: 5. The CDR3 protein is CASSRYRGEQYF. The CDR3 coding sequence is TGTGCCAGCAGCCGATACAGGGGCGAGCAGTACTTC.

The chain is built from TRBV7-3 and TRBJ1-5; TRBD1 matches 7 bases. CDR1 and CDR2 (germline): SGHTA, FQGTGA. With V trimmed by 2 bases and J by 3 bases, 4 bases remained unmatched. This CDR3 has 15 amino acids. The CDR3 nucleotides are TGTGCCAGCAGCTTAGAGACAGGGAACAATCAGCCCCAGCATTTT. Protein product: CASSLETGNNQPQHF.

The J gene is TRBJ2-5, the V gene TRBV7-8; no definite D call. V was shortened by 5 bases and J by 4 bases, with 17 bases between the two germline ends. The CDR3 consists of 15 residues. Germline V gene data show CDR1 as SGHVS and CDR2 as FQNEAQ. The CDR3, as DNA: TGTGCCAGCAGCCACCCTTCGGAGCACCGAGAGACCCAGTACTTC. Encoded protein: CASSHPSEHRETQYF.

The chain combines TRBV5-1 with TRBJ2-1, with 10 bases lining up with TRBD2. This CDR3 contains 19 residues. The germline V gene encodes CDR1 SGHRS and CDR2 YFSETQ. V trimming: 3 bases; J trimming: 7 bases; junction bases outside the gene matches: 19. As DNA, the CDR3 is TGCGCCAGCAGCTGGGCTAGCGGGAGTCGGCCCCTACCGGGGAATGAGCAGTTCTTC. Its protein is CASSWASGSRPLPGNEQFF. Variable domain in full (rest from reference TRBV5-1 and TRBJ2-1): KAGVTQTPRYLIKTRGQQVTLSCSPISGHRSVSWYQQTPGQGLQFLFEYFSETQRNKGNFPGRFSGRQFSNSRSEMNVSTLELGDSALYLCASSWASGSRPLPGNEQFFGPGTRLTVL.

This sequence joins TRBV6-5 and TRBJ2-1, with TRBD1 as a possible D gene (6 bases). Trimming removed 4 bases at V and 3 bases at J, with 7 bases between. The germline gives CDR1 MNHEY, CDR2 SVGAGI. The CDR3 runs to 13 residues. CDR3 sequence: CASSSGVYNEQFF. The DNA for the CDR3 is TGTGCCAGCAGTTCAGGGGTCTACAATGAGCAGTTCTTC.

This chain links TRBV3-1 (or the pseudogene TRBV3-2) with TRBJ2-2; weak D call: TRBD2 (7 bases). Germline CDR1 reads LGHDT; CDR2 reads YNNKEL (reference sequence). Between the trimmed V and J ends, which lost 0 bases and 5 bases, there was a span of 16 bases. The CDR3 sequence is 17 residues long. CDR3 bases: TGTGCCAGCAGCCAAGATCTTAGGGGGGGAAGAACCGGGGAGCTGTTTTTT. Translation gives CASSQDLRGGRTGELFF.

The V gene is TRBV12-3 or TRBV12-4, the J gene TRBJ1-1, with a tentative D call TRBD1 (6 bases). The V end lost 6 bases, the J end lost 11 bases, and 16 bases lay between the germline ends. The CDR3 is 12 amino acids. The CDR3 region is CASSPDRPGAFF. CDR3 DNA: TGTGCCAGCAGCCCGGACAGACCGGGGGCTTTCTTT.

The chain couples TRBV9 to TRBJ2-1; 8 bases line up with TRBD2. Germline trimming cut 3 bases from V and 10 bases from J; bases unmatched to any gene: 9. CDR1 is SGDLS, CDR2 YYNGEE, per germline. This CDR3 spans 14 amino acids. This CDR3 reads CASSAIPLAVEQFF. Written as DNA, the CDR3 is TGTGCCAGCAGCGCCATCCCACTAGCGGTCGAGCAGTTCTTC.

This chain uses TRBV11-3 with TRBJ2-2, with no clear D. V was cut by 3 bases and J by 8 bases, with 7 bases left in between. CDR1 and CDR2 (germline): SGHNT, YENEEA. CDR3 size: 12 residues. CDR3 loop: CASSLSTGELFF. DNA for the CDR3: TGTGCCAGCAGCTTGAGTACGGGGGAGCTGTTTTTT.

The chain uses TRBV29-1 and TRBJ2-5; maybe TRBD1 (5 bases). The V gene's germline CDR1 is SQVTM and CDR2 ANQGSEA. The CDR3 contains 12 residues. Trimming pared 4 bases from V and 5 bases from J, leaving 11 bases between. The CDR3 nucleotides read TGCAGCGTTGCGCAGGGATTGGAGACCCAGTACTTC. Its translation is CSVAQGLETQYF.

CDR3 coding DNA: TGCGCCAGCAGCATCGGGACAGATCAGCCCCAGCATTTT. It codes for CASSIGTDQPQHF. This chain uses TRBV4-3 with TRBJ1-5, with 7 bases that match TRBD1. Trimming cost V 5 bases and J 5 bases; bases outside gene matches: 3. The CDR3 is 13 residues long. Germline-derived CDR1 and CDR2 are LGHNA and YSLEER.

The gene calls are TRBV12-3 or TRBV12-4 and TRBJ2-5, with D unclear. V was shortened by 2 bases and J by 4 bases, with 8 bases between the two germline ends. The CDR3 contains 13 residues. The CDR3 sequence is CASSLSRSETQYF. In nucleotides, the CDR3 is TGTGCCAGCAGTTTATCGAGGTCAGAGACCCAGTACTTC.

The CDR3 sequence: CASSKQGKRTDTQYF. CDR3 DNA sequence: TGTGCCAGCAGCAAACAGGGTAAAAGAACAGATACGCAGTATTTT. The rearrangement links TRBV11-1 to TRBJ2-3; D might be TRBD1 (6 bases). This CDR3 is built from 15 residues. Germline values: CDR1 SGHAT, CDR2 FQDESV (reference sequence). Deletions cut 5 bases from V and 3 bases from J, with 15 bases between.

This clone has a single count. This chain connects TRBV28 to TRBJ2-7, with a tentative D call TRBD1 (6 bases). Germline V gives CDR1 MDHEN, CDR2 SYDVKM. Between the trimmed V and J ends, which lost 7 bases and 2 bases, there was a span of 9 bases. The CDR3 has 12 residues. The CDR3 DNA reads TGTGCCAGCACTCGGGACACCTACGAGCAGTACTTC. It yields the protein CASTRDTYEQYF.

The V and J genes are TRBV29-1 and TRBJ1-1; 8 bases agree with TRBD1. The ends lost 1 base at V and 5 bases at J; junction bases unmatched: 9. The germline V gene encodes CDR1 SQVTM and CDR2 ANQGSEA. The CDR3 sequence is 15 residues long. CDR3 loop: CSVEAPATGVTEAFF. In DNA form, the CDR3 reads TGCAGCGTTGAAGCCCCCGCGACAGGGGTGACTGAAGCTTTCTTT. The variable domain in full, with the rest retrieved from reference TRBV29-1 and TRBJ1-1, is SAVISQKPSRDICQRGTSLTIQCQVDSQVTMMFWYRQQPGQSLTLIATANQGSEATYESGFVIDKFPISRPNLTFSTLTVSNMSPEDSSIYLCSVEAPATGVTEAFFGQGTRLTVV.

The rearrangement joins TRBV9 to TRBJ2-2, with 13 bases identical to TRBD2. CDR3 length: 17 amino acids. The V gene end was trimmed by 4 bases and the J gene end by 4 bases; junction bases not matched to a gene: 7. The germline V gene has CDR1 SGDLS and CDR2 YYNGEE. Here the CDR3 reads CASSRGLAGPATGELFF. CDR3 in DNA: TGTGCCAGCAGCCGGGGACTAGCGGGACCAGCCACCGGGGAGCTGTTTTTT.

This sequence joins TRBV19 and TRBJ2-2, with 7 positions matching TRBD1. The CDR3 length is 17 residues. Trimming took 3 bases from V and 3 from J; bases not matched to a gene: 10. Germline V CDR1 and CDR2: LNHDA, SQIVND (reference sequence). CDR3 sequence reads: CASSIPRTGAYTGELFF. The CDR3 nucleotides read TGTGCCAGTAGTATCCCCAGGACAGGAGCTTACACCGGGGAGCTGTTTTTT.

The rearrangement joins TRBV19 to TRBJ2-7; a possible D gene is TRBD1 (6 bases). Germline CDR1 LNHDA, CDR2 SQIVND (reference sequence). The CDR3 is made up of 17 amino acids. V was shortened by 6 bases and J by 4 bases, with 25 bases between the two germline ends. The CDR3 region is CASSYEFPGHISYEQYF. As DNA, the CDR3 is TGTGCCAGTAGCTATGAATTTCCGGGACATATCTCGTACGAGCAGTACTTC.

This chain links TRBV2 with TRBJ1-2; D is perhaps TRBD1 (5 bases). Trimming pared 9 bases from V and 8 bases from J, leaving 13 bases between. The CDR3 loop spans 11 amino acids. Germline CDR1 and CDR2: SNHLY and FYNNEI. As DNA, the CDR3 is TGTGCCAGTACGCAGGGTAGCGGCTACACCTTC. Residues: CASTQGSGYTF.

This clone was found once. This sequence joins TRBV12-3 or TRBV12-4 and TRBJ1-2, with D possibly TRBD1 on 6 matching bases. With 6 bases removed from V and 6 bases from J, the gap between germline ends came to 11 bases. The CDR3 runs 12 residues. The CDR3 coding sequence is TGTGCCAGCAGACGGACAGTTCATGGCTACACCTTC. This translates into CASRRTVHGYTF.

This chain connects TRBV7-9 to TRBJ2-1; 9 positions match TRBD2. The CDR3 contains 16 residues. After removal of 5 bases from V and 9 bases from J, the junction contained 14 bases not matched to a gene. Germline-derived CDR1 and CDR2 are SEHNR and FQNEAQ (reference sequence). CDR3 sequence (DNA): TGTGCCAGCAGCCCTATCGCGGGAGGGTACGGTGGTGAGCAGTTCTTC. Translated: CASSPIAGGYGGEQFF.

The chain has TRBV24-1 and TRBJ2-7; TRBD1 might be the D (7 bases). This CDR3 has 16 residues. V lost 2 bases and J 3 bases, leaving 16 bases between the germline ends. CDR1 is KGHDR and CDR2 is SFDVKD in the germline V gene. CDR3 in amino acids: CATSDSRGASYYEQYF. CDR3 sequence (DNA): TGTGCCACCAGTGATTCCAGGGGGGCATCCTACTACGAGCAGTACTTC.

V gene TRBV6-5 combines with J gene TRBJ2-7, with 7 bases aligning to TRBD1. After removal of 3 bases from V and 0 bases from J, the junction contained 5 bases not matched to a gene. CDR1 MNHEY and CDR2 SVGAGI come from the germline V gene. This CDR3 comprises 15 residues. This CDR3 is CASSYRPGGSYEQYF. The DNA of the CDR3 is TGTGCCAGCAGTTATAGGCCAGGGGGCTCCTACGAGCAGTACTTC.

The DNA of the CDR3 is TGTGCCACCAGTGAACGGGGACAGGGGTTTTACAATGAGCAGTTCTTC. This translates into CATSERGQGFYNEQFF. The V and J genes are TRBV24-1 and TRBJ2-1; 10 nucleotides agree with TRBD1. The germline V gene has CDR1 KGHDR and CDR2 SFDVKD. The ends lost 4 bases at V and 4 bases at J; junction bases unmatched: 6. This CDR3 contains 16 residues.

The chain combines TRBV7-2 with TRBJ2-3, with 11 bases aligning to TRBD2. The junction had 3 bases not matched to a gene; V was cut back by 5 bases and J by 5 bases. CDR3 length: 14 amino acids. The germline V gene has CDR1 SGHTA and CDR2 FQGNSA. CDR3 sequence reads: CASSASGRLDTQYF. As DNA, the CDR3 is TGTGCCAGCAGCGCTAGCGGGAGGTTAGATACGCAGTATTTT.

This clone was seen a handful of times. The chain recombines TRBV12-5 with TRBJ1-2; possible D gene TRBD1, 5 bases. The V gene's germline CDR1 is LGHNT and CDR2 FRNRAP. The V end lost 1 base, the J end lost 8 bases, and 11 bases lay between the germline ends. The CDR3 length is 13 residues. The CDR3 reads CASGLAGNRGYTF. The CDR3 coding sequence is TGTGCTAGTGGTTTGGCAGGGAATCGGGGCTACACCTTC. The full variable domain, completed using reference TRBV12-5 and TRBJ1-2, is DARVTQTPRHKVTEMGQEVTMRCQPILGHNTVFWYRQTMMQGLELLAYFRNRAPLDDSGMPKDRFSAEMPDATLATLKIQPSEPRDSAVYFCASGLAGNRGYTFGSGTRLTVV.